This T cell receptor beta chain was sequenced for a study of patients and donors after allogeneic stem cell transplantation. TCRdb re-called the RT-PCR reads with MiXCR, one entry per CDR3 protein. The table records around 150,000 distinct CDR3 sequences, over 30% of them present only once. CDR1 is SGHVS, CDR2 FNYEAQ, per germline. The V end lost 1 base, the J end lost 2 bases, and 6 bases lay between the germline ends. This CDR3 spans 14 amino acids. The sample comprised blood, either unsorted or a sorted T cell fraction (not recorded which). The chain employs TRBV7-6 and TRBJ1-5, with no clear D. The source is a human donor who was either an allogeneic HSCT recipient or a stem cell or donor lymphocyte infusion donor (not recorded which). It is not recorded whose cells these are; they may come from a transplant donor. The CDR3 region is CASSLVSGNQPQHF. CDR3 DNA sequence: TGTGCCAGCAGCTTAGTTTCCGGCAATCAGCCCCAGCATTTT.